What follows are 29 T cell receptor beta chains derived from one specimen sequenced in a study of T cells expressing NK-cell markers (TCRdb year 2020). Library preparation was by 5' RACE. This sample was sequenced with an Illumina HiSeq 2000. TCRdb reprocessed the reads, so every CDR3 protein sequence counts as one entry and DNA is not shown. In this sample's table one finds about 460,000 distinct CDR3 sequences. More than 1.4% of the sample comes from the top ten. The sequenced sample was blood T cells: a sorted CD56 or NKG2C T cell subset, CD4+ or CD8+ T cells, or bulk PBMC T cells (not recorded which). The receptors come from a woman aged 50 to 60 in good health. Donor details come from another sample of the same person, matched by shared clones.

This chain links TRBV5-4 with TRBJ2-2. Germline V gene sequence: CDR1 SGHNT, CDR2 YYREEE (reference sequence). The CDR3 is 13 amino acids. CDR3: CASSWWGTGELFF.

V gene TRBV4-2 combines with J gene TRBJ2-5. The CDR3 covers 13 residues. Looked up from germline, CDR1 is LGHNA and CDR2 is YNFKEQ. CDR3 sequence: CASSQIVQETQYF.

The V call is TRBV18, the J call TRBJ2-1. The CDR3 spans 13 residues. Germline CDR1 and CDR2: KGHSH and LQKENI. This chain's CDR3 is CASSPRVVDEQFF.

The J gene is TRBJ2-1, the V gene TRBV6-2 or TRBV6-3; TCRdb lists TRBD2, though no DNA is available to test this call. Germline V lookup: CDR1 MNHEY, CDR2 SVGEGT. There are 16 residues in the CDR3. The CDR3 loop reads CASSYNLAGTYNEQFF.

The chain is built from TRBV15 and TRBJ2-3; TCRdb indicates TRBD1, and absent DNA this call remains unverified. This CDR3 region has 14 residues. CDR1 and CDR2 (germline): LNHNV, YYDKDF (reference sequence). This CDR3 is CATQRDRREDTQYF.

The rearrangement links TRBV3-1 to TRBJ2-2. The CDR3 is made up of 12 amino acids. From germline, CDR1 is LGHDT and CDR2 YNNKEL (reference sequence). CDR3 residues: CASSPQYGELFF.

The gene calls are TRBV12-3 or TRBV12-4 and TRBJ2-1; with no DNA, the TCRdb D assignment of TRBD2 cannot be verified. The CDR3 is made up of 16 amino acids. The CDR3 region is CASRTLGGLAGREQFF.

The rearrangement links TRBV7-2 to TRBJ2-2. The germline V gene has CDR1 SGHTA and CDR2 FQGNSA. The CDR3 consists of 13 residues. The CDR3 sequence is CASSLGRTGELFF.

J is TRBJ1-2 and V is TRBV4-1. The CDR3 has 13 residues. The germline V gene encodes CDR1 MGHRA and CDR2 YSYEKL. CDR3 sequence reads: CASSTRSVDGYTF.

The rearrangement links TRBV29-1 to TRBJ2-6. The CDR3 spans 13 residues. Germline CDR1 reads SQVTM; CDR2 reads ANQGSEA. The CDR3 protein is CSVVSPGANVLTF.

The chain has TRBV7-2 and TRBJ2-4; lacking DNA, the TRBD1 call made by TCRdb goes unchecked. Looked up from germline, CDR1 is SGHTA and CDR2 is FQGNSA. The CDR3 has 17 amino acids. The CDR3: CASSLFGTGSSKNIQYF. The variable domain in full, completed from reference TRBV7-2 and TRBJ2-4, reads GAGVSQSPSNKVTEKGKDVELRCDPISGHTALYWYRQSLGQGLEFLIYFQGNSAPDKSGLPSDRFSAERTGGSVSTLTIQRTQQEDSAVYLCASSLFGTGSSKNIQYFGAGTRLSVL.

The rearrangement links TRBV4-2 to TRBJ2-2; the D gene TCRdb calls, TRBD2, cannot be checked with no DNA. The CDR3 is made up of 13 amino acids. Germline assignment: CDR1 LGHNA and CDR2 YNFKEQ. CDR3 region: CASEWEHTGELFF.

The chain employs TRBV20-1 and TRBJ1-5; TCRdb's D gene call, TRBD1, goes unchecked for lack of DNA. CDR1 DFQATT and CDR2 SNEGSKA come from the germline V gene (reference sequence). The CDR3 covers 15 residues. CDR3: CSAKPGDGGGQPQHF.

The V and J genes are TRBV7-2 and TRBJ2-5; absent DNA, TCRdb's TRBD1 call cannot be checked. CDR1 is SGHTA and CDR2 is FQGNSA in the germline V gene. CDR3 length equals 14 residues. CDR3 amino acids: CASSIIGAGRTQYF.

The CDR3 loop reads CASSMGTGLNQPQHF. The V gene is TRBV5-1, the J gene TRBJ1-5; TCRdb indicates TRBD1, and absent DNA this call remains unverified. The germline V gene encodes CDR1 SGHRS and CDR2 YFSETQ. The CDR3 runs 15 residues.

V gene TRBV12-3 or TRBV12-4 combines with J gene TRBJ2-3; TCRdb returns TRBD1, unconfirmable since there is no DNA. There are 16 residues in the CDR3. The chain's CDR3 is CASSRGRGPFPDTQYF.

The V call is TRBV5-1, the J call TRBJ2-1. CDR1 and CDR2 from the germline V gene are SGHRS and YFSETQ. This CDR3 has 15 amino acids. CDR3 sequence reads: CASSLASRAYNEQFF.

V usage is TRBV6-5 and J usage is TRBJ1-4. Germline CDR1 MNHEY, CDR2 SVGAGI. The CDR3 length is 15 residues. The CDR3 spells CASSSSRATNEKLFF.

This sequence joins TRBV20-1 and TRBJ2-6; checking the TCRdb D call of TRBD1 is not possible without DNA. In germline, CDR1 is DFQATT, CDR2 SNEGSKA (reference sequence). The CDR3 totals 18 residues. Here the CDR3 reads CSARAKTGGSSGANVLTF.

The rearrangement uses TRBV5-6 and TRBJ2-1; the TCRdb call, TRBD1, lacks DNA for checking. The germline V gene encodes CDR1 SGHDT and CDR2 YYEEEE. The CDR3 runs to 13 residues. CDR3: CASSLAGAREQFF. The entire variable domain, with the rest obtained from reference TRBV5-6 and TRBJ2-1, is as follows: DAGVTQSPTHLIKTRGQQVTLRCSPKSGHDTVSWYQQALGQGPQFIFQYYEEEERQRGNFPDRFSGHQFPNYSSELNVNALLLGDSALYLCASSLAGAREQFFGPGTRLTVL.

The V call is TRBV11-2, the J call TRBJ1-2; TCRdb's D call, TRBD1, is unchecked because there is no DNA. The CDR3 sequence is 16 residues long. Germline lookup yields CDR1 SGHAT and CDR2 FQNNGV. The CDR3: CASSLAPSGTGKGYTF. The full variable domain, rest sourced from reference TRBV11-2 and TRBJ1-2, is EAGVAQSPRYKIIEKRQSVAFWCNPISGHATLYWYQQILGQGPKLLIQFQNNGVVDDSQLPKDRFSAERLKGVDSTLKIQPAKLEDSAVYLCASSLAPSGTGKGYTFGSGTRLTVV.

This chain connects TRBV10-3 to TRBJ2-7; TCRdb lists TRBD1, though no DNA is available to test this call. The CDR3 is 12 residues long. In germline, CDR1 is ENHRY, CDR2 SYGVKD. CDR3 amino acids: CAISSPGFEQYF.

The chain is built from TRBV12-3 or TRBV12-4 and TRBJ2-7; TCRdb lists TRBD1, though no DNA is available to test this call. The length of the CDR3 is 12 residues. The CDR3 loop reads CASSPREWKQYF.

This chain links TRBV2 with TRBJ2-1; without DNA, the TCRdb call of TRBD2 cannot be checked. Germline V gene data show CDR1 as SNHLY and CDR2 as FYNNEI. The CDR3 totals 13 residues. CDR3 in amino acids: CASREREANEQFF.

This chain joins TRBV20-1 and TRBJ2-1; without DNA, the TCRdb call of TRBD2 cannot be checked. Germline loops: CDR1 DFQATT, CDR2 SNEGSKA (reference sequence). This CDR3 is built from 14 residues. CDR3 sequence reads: CSATLAGVSSEQFF.

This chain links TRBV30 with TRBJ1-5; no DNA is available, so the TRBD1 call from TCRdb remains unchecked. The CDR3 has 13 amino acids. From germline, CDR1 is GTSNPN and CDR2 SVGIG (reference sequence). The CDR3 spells CAIGQGGDQPQHF.

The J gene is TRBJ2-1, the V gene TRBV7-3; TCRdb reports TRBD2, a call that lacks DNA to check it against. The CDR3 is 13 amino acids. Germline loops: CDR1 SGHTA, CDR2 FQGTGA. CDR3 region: CASSAPGLAGWFF.

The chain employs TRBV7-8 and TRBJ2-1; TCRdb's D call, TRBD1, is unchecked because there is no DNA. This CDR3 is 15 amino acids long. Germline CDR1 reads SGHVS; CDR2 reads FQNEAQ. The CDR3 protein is CASSLRAGGEDEQFF.

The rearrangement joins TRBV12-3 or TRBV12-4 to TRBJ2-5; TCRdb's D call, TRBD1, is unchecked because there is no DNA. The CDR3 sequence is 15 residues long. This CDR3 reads CASSFEQTGHGIQYF.